A single sample gave rise to the 13 T cell receptor beta chains below, sequenced in a study of OX40 agonist ivuxolimab in advanced cancers. Only in-frame clones appear in the TCRdb table, and some are missing; sequencing was by immunoSEQ multiplex PCR. The repertoire holds some 65,000 clones, roughly 91% seen once, with 0.38% in the top ten. The material sequenced was CD4+ or CD8+ T cells sorted from blood, taken in a trial of the OX40 agonist ivuxolimab. The receptors stem from an adult with an advanced solid tumor such as melanoma, head and neck, liver or kidney cancer.

The J gene is TRBJ2-2, the V gene TRBV4-1; perhaps D is TRBD1 or TRBD2 (5 bases each). The germline V and J ends were trimmed by 3 bases and 1 base, with 12 bases remaining between them. Germline values: CDR1 MGHRA, CDR2 YSYEKL. The CDR3 is 16 amino acids. CDR3 residues: CASSQTGTQNTGELFF. The CDR3 nucleotides are TGCGCCAGCAGCCAGACCGGGACCCAGAACACCGGGGAGCTGTTTTTT.

The chain couples TRBV15 to TRBJ2-3, with D hard to call. This CDR3 region has 13 residues. CDR1 and CDR2 from the germline V gene are LNHNV and YYDKDF (reference sequence). Trimming left V 0 bases short and J 4 bases short, with 5 bases between. The CDR3 DNA follows: TGTGCCACCAGCAGAGATAGACCAGATACGCAGTATTTT. Residues: CATSRDRPDTQYF.

V gene TRBV2 combines with J gene TRBJ1-5; a weak D match, TRBD1 (5 bases). Germline V lookup: CDR1 SNHLY, CDR2 FYNNEI. The germline V and J ends were trimmed by 6 bases and 1 base, with 7 bases remaining between them. The CDR3 length is 13 residues. The CDR3 sequence is CASRWDSNQPQHF. Written as DNA, the CDR3 is TGTGCCAGCAGGTGGGACAGCAATCAGCCCCAGCATTTT.

The chain employs TRBV5-1 and TRBJ2-7; 12 nucleotides agree with TRBD1. V dropped 0 bases and J dropped 5; count of bases not matched to a gene: 3. This CDR3 comprises 15 residues. CDR1 and CDR2 from the germline V gene are SGHRS and YFSETQ. CDR3 DNA: TGCGCCAGCAGCTTGGCCGGGACAGGGGGCGACGAGCAGTACTTC. It codes for CASSLAGTGGDEQYF.

The J gene is TRBJ2-5, the V gene TRBV15; no clear D gene. Trimming took off 1 base at V and 7 bases at J, with 13 bases between the two ends. CDR1 and CDR2 from the germline V gene are LNHNV and YYDKDF (reference sequence). This CDR3 has 14 residues. The CDR3 nucleotides read TGTGCCACCAGCAGAGTGGACGGAAAGGGGACCCAGTACTTC. It is translated as CATSRVDGKGTQYF.

This rearrangement joins TRBV6-4 to TRBJ1-6; D uncertain. CDR1 is MRHNA, CDR2 SNTAGT, per germline. V gave up 2 bases and J gave up 7 bases, with 6 bases separating them. This CDR3 contains 13 residues. The CDR3 DNA reads TGTGCCAGCAGTGACACACCAAATTCACCCCTCCACTTT. This sequence encodes CASSDTPNSPLHF.

A single count supports this clone. The chain joins TRBV6-1 to TRBJ2-1; D not certain. Germline CDR1 and CDR2: MNHNS and SASEGT. CDR3 length: 11 residues. V lost 2 bases and J 7 bases, leaving 3 bases between the germline ends. The CDR3 region has the DNA TGTGCCAGCAGTGAACCAAATGAGCAGTTCTTC. Its protein product is CASSEPNEQFF.

CDR3 region: CASILRTGGAGELFF. The DNA for the CDR3 is TGTGCCAGCATACTCAGGACAGGGGGCGCCGGGGAGCTGTTTTTT. V is TRBV5-6 and J is TRBJ2-2; 11 bases fit TRBD1. The germline V gene has CDR1 SGHDT and CDR2 YYEEEE. V shed 6 bases, J shed 6 bases, and the junction held 7 bases outside the gene matches. The CDR3 has 15 residues. The full variable domain, with the rest looked up from reference TRBV5-6 and TRBJ2-2, is DAGVTQSPTHLIKTRGQQVTLRCSPKSGHDTVSWYQQALGQGPQFIFQYYEEEERQRGNFPDRFSGHQFPNYSSELNVNALLLGDSALYLCASILRTGGAGELFFGEGSRLTVL.

The gene calls are TRBV30 and TRBJ1-1; D gene ambiguous. The CDR3 is made up of 11 amino acids. Germline lookup yields CDR1 GTSNPN and CDR2 SVGIG (reference sequence). V was trimmed by 3 bases and J by 7 bases, leaving 9 bases between them. Here the CDR3 reads CAWRREFEAFF. Written as DNA, the CDR3 is TGTGCCTGGAGACGTGAGTTTGAAGCTTTCTTT.

The J gene is TRBJ1-3, the V gene TRBV29-1; D perhaps matches TRBD1 (5 bases). The germline V gene has CDR1 SQVTM and CDR2 ANQGSEA. V dropped 8 bases and J dropped 0 bases, with 14 bases sitting between them. The CDR3 loop spans 14 amino acids. CDR3 in DNA: TGCAGCTCTTGGGACCGCAGCTCTGGAAACACCATATATTTT. Protein product: CSSWDRSSGNTIYF.

The chain recombines TRBV7-9 with TRBJ2-4; D ambiguous. V was cut by 2 bases and J by 5 bases, with 16 bases left in between. The V gene's germline CDR1 is SEHNR and CDR2 FQNEAQ (reference sequence). CDR3 size: 16 residues. In DNA form, the CDR3 reads TGTGCCAGCAGCTTACAATTATTCGGAAACGAAAACATTCAGTACTTC. This sequence encodes CASSLQLFGNENIQYF.

This chain uses TRBV2 with TRBJ2-2, with D hard to call. CDR1 SNHLY and CDR2 FYNNEI come from the germline V gene. The CDR3 length is 15 residues. Between the trimmed V and J ends, which lost 7 bases and 0 bases, there was a span of 12 bases. The CDR3 nucleotides are TGTGCCAGCACCCAAGAGACTCCGAACACCGGGGAGCTGTTTTTT. Translating gives CASTQETPNTGELFF. Full variable domain (missing parts from reference TRBV2 and TRBJ2-2): EPEVTQTPSHQVTQMGQEVILRCVPISNHLYFYWYRQILGQKVEFLVSFYNNEISEKSEIFDDQFSVERPDGSNFTLKIRSTKLEDSAMYFCASTQETPNTGELFFGEGSRLTVL.

This clone is a singleton in its sample. The V call is TRBV6-6, the J call TRBJ1-5, with 7 bases fitting TRBD1. J gave up 2 bases and V 6 bases, and 7 bases lay outside the gene matches. The CDR3 extends over 15 amino acids. Germline lookup yields CDR1 MNHNY and CDR2 SVGAGI (reference sequence). The CDR3 here is CASRTGTTGNQPQHF. The CDR3 DNA reads as TGTGCCAGCAGGACAGGGACTACGGGCAATCAGCCCCAGCATTTT.